A single sample gave rise to the 16 T cell receptor beta chains below, sequenced in a study of beta chain features in type 1 diabetes. Whole-study findings and limits: Across all four CD4+ subsets, people with type 1 diabetes showed modestly shorter TCRB CDR3s.

Their recognized antigens are unknown. Expressed TCRB transcripts were sequenced because the entire RNA isolate underwent reverse transcription. This table comes from immunoSEQ multiplex PCR, and its TCRdb copy is limited to in-frame clones, with some not included. In the table there are under 350,000 clones, 24% of which are singletons. Sequenced input: naive CD4+ T cells from blood. The receptor set was obtained from a woman aged 25-40 years with type 1 diabetes.

The table lists this clone with a few counts. J is TRBJ1-1 and V is TRBV29-1, with D hard to call. The CDR3 runs 14 residues. V was trimmed by 5 bases and J by 0 bases, leaving 13 bases between them. CDR1 is SQVTM, CDR2 ANQGSEA, per germline. The CDR3 reads CSVQWKTLNTEAFF. The CDR3 nucleotides are TGCAGCGTTCAATGGAAGACATTGAACACTGAAGCTTTCTTT.

This clone was detected a few times. The rearrangement links TRBV25-1 to TRBJ2-7; 7 nucleotides align to TRBD1. V shed 4 bases and J 7 bases; nucleotides not matched to a gene: 7. The length of the CDR3 is 13 residues. Germline loops: CDR1 MGHDK, CDR2 SYGVNS. For the CDR3, the DNA is TGTGCCAGCAGTGGCACGACAGGGCTTGAGCAGTACTTC. Translating gives CASSGTTGLEQYF.

In regard to this clone: Distinct nucleotide sequences in the sample also encode this CDR3. The CDR3 loop reads CASSVTGADTQYF. The CDR3 DNA follows: TGTGCCAGCAGTGTCACAGGTGCAGATACGCAGTATTTT. The V gene is TRBV9, the J gene TRBJ2-3; possible D gene TRBD1, 5 bases. The germline V gene has CDR1 SGDLS and CDR2 YYNGEE. The CDR3 is made up of 13 amino acids. The V and J ends lost 5 bases and 4 bases respectively, with 11 bases between them.

The rearrangement joins TRBV9 to TRBJ1-5, with 7 bases that match TRBD1. Per germline, CDR1 SGDLS and CDR2 YYNGEE. Germline trimming cut 1 base from V and 4 bases from J; bases unmatched to any gene: 5. CDR3 length: 15 amino acids. The CDR3 DNA reads as TGTGCCAGCAGCGTATCCGGGACAGCTAATCAGCCCCAGCATTTT. Translating it yields CASSVSGTANQPQHF. Full variable domain (missing parts from reference TRBV9 and TRBJ1-5): DSGVTQTPKHLITATGQRVTLRCSPRSGDLSVYWYQQSLDQGLQFLIQYYNGEERAKGNILERFSAQQFPDLHSELNLSSLELGDSALYFCASSVSGTANQPQHFGDGTRLSIL.

This clone was picked up a small number of times. CDR3 nucleotides: TGCAGCGTTGTCGGGGGAGGGAGGGAGACCCAGTACTTC. Amino acid sequence: CSVVGGGRETQYF. The V gene is TRBV29-1, the J gene TRBJ2-5; 7 bases match TRBD2. The CDR3 has 13 amino acids. V dropped 4 bases and J dropped 5; count of bases not matched to a gene: 7. Germline V lookup: CDR1 SQVTM, CDR2 ANQGSEA. The full variable domain, with the rest looked up from reference TRBV29-1 and TRBJ2-5, is SAVISQKPSRDICQRGTSLTIQCQVDSQVTMMFWYRQQPGQSLTLIATANQGSEATYESGFVIDKFPISRPNLTFSTLTVSNMSPEDSSIYLCSVVGGGRETQYFGPGTRLLVL.

The V and J genes are TRBV19 and TRBJ2-4; D is uncertain. Germline values: CDR1 LNHDA, CDR2 SQIVND (reference sequence). This CDR3 spans 14 amino acids. V lost 2 bases and J 8 bases, leaving 13 bases between the germline ends. CDR3 residues: CASSIRFAGDIQYF. CDR3 nucleotides: TGTGCCAGTAGTATAAGGTTTGCAGGCGACATTCAGTACTTC.

The sample holds a few counts of this clone. V gene TRBV5-4 combines with J gene TRBJ1-2; D remains ambiguous. CDR1 is SGHNT, CDR2 YYREEE, per germline (reference sequence). V was trimmed by 1 base and J by 5 bases, leaving 9 bases between them. This CDR3 is 13 amino acids long. DNA of the CDR3: TGTGCCAGCAGCTTGCTATCCTCGTATGGCTACACCTTC. It is translated as CASSLLSSYGYTF. The variable domain in full, with the rest retrieved from reference TRBV5-4 and TRBJ1-2, is ETGVTQSPTHLIKTRGQQVTLRCSSQSGHNTVSWYQQALGQGPQFIFQYYREEENGRGNFPPRFSGLQFPNYSSELNVNALELDDSALYLCASSLLSSYGYTFGSGTRLTVV.

This clone appeared a few times. The chain joins TRBV5-4 to TRBJ1-1, with 8 bases identical to TRBD1. Germline V gives CDR1 SGHNT, CDR2 YYREEE (reference sequence). This CDR3 spans 13 amino acids. V lost 4 bases, J lost 11 bases, and 10 bases stayed unmatched. The CDR3 DNA sequence: TGTGCCAGCAGCCCGGACAGGGAAGCTGCTGCTTTCTTT. It specifies CASSPDREAAAFF.

The gene calls are TRBV29-1 and TRBJ2-1; D is perhaps TRBD1 (5 bases). The CDR3 consists of 14 residues. In germline, CDR1 is SQVTM, CDR2 ANQGSEA. V lost 7 bases and J lost 0, with 13 bases in between. The CDR3 bases are TGCAGCGCCGTGGACACGAGCTCCTACAATGAGCAGTTCTTC. Its translation: CSAVDTSSYNEQFF.

This clone was found a few times. At the DNA level, this CDR3 is encoded by other sequences in the same sample as well. The chain carries TRBV30 and TRBJ1-2, with D unclear. Trimming stripped 3 bases from V and 4 bases from J, with 6 bases between. From germline, CDR1 is GTSNPN and CDR2 SVGIG (reference sequence). The length of the CDR3 is 11 residues. This chain's CDR3 is CAWSRSYGYTF. In nucleotides, the CDR3 is TGTGCCTGGAGCCGCAGCTATGGCTACACCTTC.

The chain links TRBV29-1 to TRBJ2-3; 7 bases agree with TRBD1. This CDR3 spans 14 amino acids. The germline V gene encodes CDR1 SQVTM and CDR2 ANQGSEA. The trim removed 2 bases at V and 5 bases at J, leaving 7 bases unmatched. CDR3 in amino acids: CSVEPTGVGDTQYF. The CDR3 coding sequence is TGCAGCGTTGAACCCACAGGGGTTGGAGATACGCAGTATTTT.

The rearrangement links TRBV5-1 to TRBJ1-5; tentative D call: TRBD1 (6 bases). The CDR3 loop spans 16 amino acids. V was clipped by 4 bases and J by 6 bases, with 20 bases between them. Germline V gives CDR1 SGHRS, CDR2 YFSETQ. In nucleotides, the CDR3 is TGCGCCAGCAGCCCTGAAACAGGGCCCCCGGGTCAGCCCCAGCATTTT. It codes for CASSPETGPPGQPQHF.

This clone occurred a few times. The gene calls are TRBV7-9 and TRBJ2-1; 8 bases agree with TRBD1. J was trimmed by 3 bases and V by 2 bases; bases with no gene match: 6. The CDR3 extends over 16 amino acids. CDR1 SEHNR and CDR2 FQNEAQ come from the germline V gene (reference sequence). This CDR3 is CASSLRGQEFYNEQFF. The DNA for the CDR3 is TGTGCCAGCAGCTTAAGGGGACAGGAGTTCTACAATGAGCAGTTCTTC. Full variable domain (missing parts from reference TRBV7-9 and TRBJ2-1): DTGVSQNPRHKITKRGQNVTFRCDPISEHNRLYWYRQTLGQGPEFLTYFQNEAQLEKSRLLSDRFSAERPKGSFSTLEIQRTEQGDSAMYLCASSLRGQEFYNEQFFGPGTRLTVL.

This clone was found a few times. This sequence joins TRBV15 and TRBJ2-5, with a tentative D call TRBD1 (5 bases). Germline CDR1 reads LNHNV; CDR2 reads YYDKDF (reference sequence). The CDR3 loop spans 15 amino acids. The V and J ends lost 0 bases and 1 base respectively, with 9 bases between them. Here the CDR3 DNA reads TGTGCCACCAGCAGAGATCAGGGAATCCAAGAGACCCAGTACTTC. This codes for CATSRDQGIQETQYF. The full variable domain, with the rest looked up from reference TRBV15 and TRBJ2-5, is DAMVIQNPRYQVTQFGKPVTLSCSQTLNHNVMYWYQQKSSQAPKLLFHYYDKDFNNEADTPDNFQSRRPNTSFCFLDIRSPGLGDTAMYLCATSRDQGIQETQYFGPGTRLLVL.

The V call is TRBV9, the J call TRBJ2-3; TRBD2 matches 8 bases. There are 14 residues in the CDR3. V was pared by 4 bases and J by 5 bases, with 6 bases of the junction left unmatched. The germline V gene encodes CDR1 SGDLS and CDR2 YYNGEE. The CDR3 here is CASSPAGGVDTQYF. CDR3 coding DNA: TGTGCCAGCAGCCCCGCGGGAGGCGTAGATACGCAGTATTTT.

This chain uses TRBV29-1 with TRBJ1-1; no definite D call. Trimming shortened V by 7 bases and J by 1 base, and 10 bases separated the two germline ends. Germline CDR1 is SQVTM and CDR2 is ANQGSEA. The CDR3 extends over 12 amino acids. The CDR3 here is CSAAARNTEAFF. DNA of the CDR3: TGCAGCGCTGCGGCCCGGAACACTGAAGCTTTCTTT.